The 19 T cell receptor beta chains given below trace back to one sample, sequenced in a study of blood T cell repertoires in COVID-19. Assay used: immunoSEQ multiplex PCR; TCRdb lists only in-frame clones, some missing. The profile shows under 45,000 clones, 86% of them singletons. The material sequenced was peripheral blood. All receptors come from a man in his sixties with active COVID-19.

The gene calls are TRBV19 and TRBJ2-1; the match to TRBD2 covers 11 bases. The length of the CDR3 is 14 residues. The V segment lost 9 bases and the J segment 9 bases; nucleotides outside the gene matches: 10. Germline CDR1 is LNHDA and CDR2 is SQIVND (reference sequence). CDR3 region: CASSLAGGLGEQFF. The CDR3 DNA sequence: TGTGCCAGCTCGCTAGCGGGAGGCTTAGGTGAGCAGTTCTTC.

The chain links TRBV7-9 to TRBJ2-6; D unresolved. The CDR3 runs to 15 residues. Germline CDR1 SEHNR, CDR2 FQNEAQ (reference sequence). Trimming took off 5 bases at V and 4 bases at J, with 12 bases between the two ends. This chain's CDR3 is CASSPPVAGANVLTF. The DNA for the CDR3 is TGTGCCAGCAGCCCACCCGTGGCCGGGGCCAACGTCCTGACTTTC.

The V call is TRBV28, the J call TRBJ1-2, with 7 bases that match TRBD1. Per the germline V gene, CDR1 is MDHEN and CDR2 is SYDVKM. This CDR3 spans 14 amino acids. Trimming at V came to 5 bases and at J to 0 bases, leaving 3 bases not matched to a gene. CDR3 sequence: CASSPGQANYGYTF. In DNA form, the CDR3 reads TGTGCCAGCAGTCCAGGACAGGCTAACTATGGCTACACCTTC.

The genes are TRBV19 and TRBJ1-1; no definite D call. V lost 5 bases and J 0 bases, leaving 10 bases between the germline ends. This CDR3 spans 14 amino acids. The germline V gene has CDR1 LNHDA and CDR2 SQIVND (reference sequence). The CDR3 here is CASSLISLNTEAFF. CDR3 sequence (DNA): TGTGCCAGTAGTCTAATTAGCCTGAACACTGAAGCTTTCTTT.

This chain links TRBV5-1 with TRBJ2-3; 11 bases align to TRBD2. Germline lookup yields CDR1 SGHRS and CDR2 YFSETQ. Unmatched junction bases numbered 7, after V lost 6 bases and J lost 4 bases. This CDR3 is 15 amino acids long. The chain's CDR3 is CASKTSGSWSDTQYF. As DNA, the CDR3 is TGCGCCAGCAAAACTAGCGGGAGTTGGTCAGATACGCAGTATTTT.

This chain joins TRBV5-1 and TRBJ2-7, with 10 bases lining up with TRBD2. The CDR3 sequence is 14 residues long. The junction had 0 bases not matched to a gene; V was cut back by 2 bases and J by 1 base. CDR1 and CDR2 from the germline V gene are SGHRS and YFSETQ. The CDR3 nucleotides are TGCGCCAGCAGCTTTAGCGGGGGGTCCTACGAGCAGTACTTC. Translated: CASSFSGGSYEQYF.

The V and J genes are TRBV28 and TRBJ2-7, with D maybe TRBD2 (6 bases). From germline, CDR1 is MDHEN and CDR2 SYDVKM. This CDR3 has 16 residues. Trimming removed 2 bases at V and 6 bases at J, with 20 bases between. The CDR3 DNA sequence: TGTGCCAGCAGTTTAACTGGGACTGGGAGATCCGGCGAGCAGTACTTC. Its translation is CASSLTGTGRSGEQYF. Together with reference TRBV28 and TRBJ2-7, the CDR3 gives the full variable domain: DVKVTQSSRYLVKRTGEKVFLECVQDMDHENMFWYRQDPGLGLRLIYFSYDVKMKEKGDIPEGYSVSREKKERFSLILESASTNQTSMYLCASSLTGTGRSGEQYFGPGTRLTVT.

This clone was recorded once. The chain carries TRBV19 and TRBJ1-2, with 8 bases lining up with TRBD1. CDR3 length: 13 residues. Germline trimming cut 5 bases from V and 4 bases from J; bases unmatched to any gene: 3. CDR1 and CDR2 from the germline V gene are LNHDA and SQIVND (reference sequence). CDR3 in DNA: TGTGCCAGTAGTGTGCAGGGGGCCTATGGCTACACCTTC. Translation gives CASSVQGAYGYTF.

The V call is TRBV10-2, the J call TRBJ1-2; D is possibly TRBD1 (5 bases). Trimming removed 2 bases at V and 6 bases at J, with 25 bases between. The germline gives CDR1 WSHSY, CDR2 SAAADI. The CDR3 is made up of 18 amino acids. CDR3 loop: CASSEKLPGLAGQNGYTF. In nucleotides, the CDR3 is TGCGCCAGCAGTGAGAAATTACCAGGGCTGGCGGGGCAGAATGGCTACACCTTC.

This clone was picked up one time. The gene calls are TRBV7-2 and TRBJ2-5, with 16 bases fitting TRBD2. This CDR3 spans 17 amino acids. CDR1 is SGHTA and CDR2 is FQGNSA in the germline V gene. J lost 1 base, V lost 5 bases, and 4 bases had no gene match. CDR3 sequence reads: CASSTGTSGRAQETQYF. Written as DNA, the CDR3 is TGTGCCAGCAGCACTGGGACTAGCGGGAGGGCCCAAGAGACCCAGTACTTC. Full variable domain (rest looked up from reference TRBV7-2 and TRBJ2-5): GAGVSQSPSNKVTEKGKDVELRCDPISGHTALYWYRQSLGQGLEFLIYFQGNSAPDKSGLPSDRFSAERTGGSVSTLTIQRTQQEDSAVYLCASSTGTSGRAQETQYFGPGTRLLVL.

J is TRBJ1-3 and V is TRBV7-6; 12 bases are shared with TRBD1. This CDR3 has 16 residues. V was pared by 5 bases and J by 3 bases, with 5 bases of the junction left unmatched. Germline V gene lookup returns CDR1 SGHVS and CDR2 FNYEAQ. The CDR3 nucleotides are TGTGCCAGCAGCCCTCGGGACAGGGGGCTTGGAAACACCATATATTTT. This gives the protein CASSPRDRGLGNTIYF. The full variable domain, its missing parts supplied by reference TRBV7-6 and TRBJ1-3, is GAGVSQSPRYKVTKRGQDVALRCDPISGHVSLYWYRQALGQGPEFLTYFNYEAQQDKSGLPNDRFSAERPEGSISTLTIQRTEQRDSAMYRCASSPRDRGLGNTIYFGEGSWLTVV.

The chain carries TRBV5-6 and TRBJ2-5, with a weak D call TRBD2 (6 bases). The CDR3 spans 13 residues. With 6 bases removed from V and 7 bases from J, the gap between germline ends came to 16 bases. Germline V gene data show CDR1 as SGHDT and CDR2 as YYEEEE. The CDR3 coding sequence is TGTGCCAGCACAAAGGGACTTTCGGGGACCCAGTACTTC. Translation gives CASTKGLSGTQYF.

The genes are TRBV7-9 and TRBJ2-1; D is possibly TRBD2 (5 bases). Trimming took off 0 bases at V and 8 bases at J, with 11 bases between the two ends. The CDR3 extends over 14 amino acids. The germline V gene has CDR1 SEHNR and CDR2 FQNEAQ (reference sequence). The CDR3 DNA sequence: TGTGCCAGCAGCTTAGCTGGGGAGTTGGATGAGCAGTTCTTC. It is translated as CASSLAGELDEQFF.

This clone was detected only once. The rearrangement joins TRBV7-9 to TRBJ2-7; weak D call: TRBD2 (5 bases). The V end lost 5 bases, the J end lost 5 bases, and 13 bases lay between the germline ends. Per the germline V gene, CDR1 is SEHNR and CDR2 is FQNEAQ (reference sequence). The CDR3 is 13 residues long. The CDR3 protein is CASSNTSPHEQYF. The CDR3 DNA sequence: TGTGCCAGCAGCAACACTAGTCCCCACGAGCAGTACTTC.

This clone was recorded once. DNA for the CDR3: TGTGCCAGCAGTTACCCAGAAACTGAGAGGACTGAAGCTTTCTTT. This gives the protein CASSYPETERTEAFF. The chain carries TRBV6-6 and TRBJ1-1; D unresolved. This CDR3 spans 15 amino acids. V was shortened by 2 bases and J by 5 bases, with 15 bases between the two germline ends. CDR1 MNHNY and CDR2 SVGAGI come from the germline V gene (reference sequence).

Written as DNA, the CDR3 is TGTGCCAGCAGTTACTCTAGCGGAGACACAGATACGCAGTATTTT. Translating gives CASSYSSGDTDTQYF. The rearrangement uses TRBV6-2 or TRBV6-3 and TRBJ2-3; possibly TRBD2 for D (6 bases). The CDR3 is 15 residues long. Germline CDR1 MNHEY, CDR2 SVGEGT. V lost 0 bases, J lost 2 bases, and 9 bases lay in between.

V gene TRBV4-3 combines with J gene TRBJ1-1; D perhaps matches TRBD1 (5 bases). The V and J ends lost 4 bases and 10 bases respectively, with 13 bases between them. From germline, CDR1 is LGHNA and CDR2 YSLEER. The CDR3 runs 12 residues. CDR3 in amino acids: CASSPGAGPAFF. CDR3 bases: TGCGCCAGCAGCCCGGGCGCGGGGCCAGCTTTCTTT.

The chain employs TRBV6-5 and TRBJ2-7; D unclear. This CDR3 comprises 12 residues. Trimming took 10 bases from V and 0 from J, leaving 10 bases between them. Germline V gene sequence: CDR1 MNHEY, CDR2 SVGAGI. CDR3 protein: CATKFSSYEQYF. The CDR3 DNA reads TGTGCCACCAAATTTAGCTCCTACGAGCAGTACTTC.

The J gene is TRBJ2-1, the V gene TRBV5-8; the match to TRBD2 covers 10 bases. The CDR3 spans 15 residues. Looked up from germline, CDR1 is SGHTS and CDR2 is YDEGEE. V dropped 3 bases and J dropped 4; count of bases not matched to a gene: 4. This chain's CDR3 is CASSSGTSDYNEQFF. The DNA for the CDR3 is TGTGCCAGCAGCTCCGGGACTAGCGATTACAATGAGCAGTTCTTC.